Listed below are T cell receptor beta chains from one sample, sequenced in a study of T-cell reconstitution after alpha-beta-depleted transplantation in children. MiXCR was run by TCRdb on the PCR reads, yielding one entry per CDR3 protein. The sample lists about 200,000 distinct CDR3 sequences, approximately 6.9% occurring once. The sequencing used PBMCs, collected before TCRalphabeta/CD19-depleted stem cell transplant. Receptors originate from a boy aged 2 to 9 with acute lymphoblastic leukemia, due to receive a stem cell transplant. Both conserved end residues are part of each CDR3. The order of the fields is CDR3 protein, CDR3 DNA, J gene, V gene, D gene, clone size. The D gene is left open where the match is weak. Expanded clones are given a class, and other clones once, few, many or no size at all.

cdr3_aa: CSARDSGLAGGPDNEQFF
cdr3_nt: TGCAGTGCTAGAGATTCGGGACTAGCGGGAGGGCCGGACAATGAGCAGTTCTTC
j_call: TRBJ2-1
v_call: TRBV20-1
d_call: TRBD2
clone_size: few

cdr3_aa: CSARGQKGASNQPQHF
cdr3_nt: TGCAGTGCTAGGGGACAGAAGGGGGCAAGCAATCAGCCCCAGCATTTT
j_call: TRBJ1-5
v_call: TRBV20-1
d_call: TRBD1
clone_size: few

cdr3_aa: CSARPTETANYEQYF
cdr3_nt: TGCAGTGCTAGACCTACCGAGACAGCGAACTACGAGCAGTACTTC
j_call: TRBJ2-7
v_call: TRBV20-1
d_call: .
clone_size: many

cdr3_aa: CATSAKSRRREQYF
cdr3_nt: TGTGCCACCAGTGCCAAGAGCCGTAGGAGGGAGCAGTACTTC
j_call: TRBJ2-7
v_call: TRBV24-1
d_call: .
clone_size: .

cdr3_aa: CASRPGWQNTEAFF
cdr3_nt: TGCGCCAGCAGACCAGGTTGGCAAAACACTGAAGCTTTCTTT
j_call: TRBJ1-1
v_call: TRBV5-1
d_call: .
clone_size: many

cdr3_aa: CASSSTERYGYTF
cdr3_nt: TGTGCCAGCAGTTCGACGGAGCGGTATGGCTACACCTTC
j_call: TRBJ1-2
v_call: TRBV12-3/TRBV12-4
d_call: .
clone_size: .

cdr3_aa: CSARVDTQYF
cdr3_nt: TGCAGTGCTAGGGTGGATACGCAGTATTTT
j_call: TRBJ2-3
v_call: TRBV20-1
d_call: .
clone_size: many

cdr3_aa: CASSLDDRAFTEAFF
cdr3_nt: TGTGCCAGCAGCTTAGATGACAGGGCATTCACTGAAGCTTTCTTT
j_call: TRBJ1-1
v_call: TRBV7-2
d_call: TRBD1
clone_size: .

cdr3_aa: CASSHDADTQYF
cdr3_nt: TGTGCCAGCAGCCACGACGCAGATACGCAGTATTTT
j_call: TRBJ2-3
v_call: TRBV7-2
d_call: .
clone_size: many

cdr3_aa: CSVADDRTTLVYTF
cdr3_nt: TGCAGCGTTGCAGACGACAGAACCACCCTCGTCTACACCTTC
j_call: TRBJ1-2
v_call: TRBV29-1
d_call: .
clone_size: many

cdr3_aa: CASSMWGQGYNEQFF
cdr3_nt: TGCGCCAGCAGCATGTGGGGACAGGGCTACAATGAGCAGTTCTTC
j_call: TRBJ2-1
v_call: TRBV5-1
d_call: TRBD1
clone_size: .

cdr3_aa: CASSPSRGEKLFF
cdr3_nt: TGTGCCAGCAGTCCCTCCAGGGGGGAAAAACTGTTTTTT
j_call: TRBJ1-4
v_call: TRBV6-5
d_call: TRBD1
clone_size: many

cdr3_aa: CASSYSGTGSNEQYF
cdr3_nt: TGTGCCAGCAGTTACTCCGGGACAGGGTCTAACGAGCAGTACTTC
j_call: TRBJ2-7
v_call: TRBV6-5
d_call: TRBD1
clone_size: few

cdr3_aa: CATSDGQSMNTEAFF
cdr3_nt: TGTGCCACCAGTGACGGACAATCGATGAACACTGAAGCTTTCTTT
j_call: TRBJ1-1
v_call: TRBV24-1
d_call: .
clone_size: .

cdr3_aa: CASSLGASGSNEQFF
cdr3_nt: TGCGCCAGCAGCTTGGGGGCTAGCGGGAGCAATGAGCAGTTCTTC
j_call: TRBJ2-1
v_call: TRBV5-1
d_call: TRBD2
clone_size: .

cdr3_aa: CASYSTGTVGGYTF
cdr3_nt: TGTGCCAGCTATTCAACCGGGACAGTTGGTGGCTACACCTTC
j_call: TRBJ1-2
v_call: TRBV28
d_call: TRBD1
clone_size: many

cdr3_aa: CASSFNLGETQYF
cdr3_nt: TGCGCCAGCAGCTTTAACTTGGGAGAGACCCAGTACTTC
j_call: TRBJ2-5
v_call: TRBV5-1
d_call: .
clone_size: .

cdr3_aa: CASSENDLRGDTQYF
cdr3_nt: TGTGCCAGCAGCGAGAACGACTTAAGGGGAGATACGCAGTATTTT
j_call: TRBJ2-3
v_call: TRBV7-6
d_call: .
clone_size: many

cdr3_aa: CASSFETNYGYTF
cdr3_nt: TGCGCCAGCAGCTTTGAGACTAACTATGGCTACACCTTC
j_call: TRBJ1-2
v_call: TRBV5-1
d_call: .
clone_size: few

cdr3_aa: CCAPGLAESGSYNEQFF
cdr3_nt: TGCTGTGCCCCGGGACTAGCGGAAAGCGGGTCCTACAATGAGCAGTTCTTC
j_call: TRBJ2-1
v_call: TRBV20-1
d_call: TRBD2
clone_size: .

cdr3_aa: CATSDWTGSHEQYF
cdr3_nt: TGTGCCACCAGTGATTGGACAGGTAGTCACGAGCAGTACTTC
j_call: TRBJ2-7
v_call: TRBV24-1
d_call: TRBD1
clone_size: many

cdr3_aa: CASSSRTGEQFF
cdr3_nt: TGTGCCAGCAGTTCGAGGACAGGCGAGCAGTTCTTC
j_call: TRBJ2-1
v_call: TRBV6-2/TRBV6-3
d_call: TRBD1
clone_size: many